Shown below are 2 T cell receptor beta chains from a single sample sequenced in a study of radiation and T cells in renal cell carcinoma. Profiling relied on immunoSEQ multiplex PCR, and the TCRdb table lists in-frame clones only, not all of them. The sample yields approximately 110,000 clones, roughly four fifths seen once. Time point defined: baseline pretreatment blood. Treatment in this sample: 15 Gy SBRT to primary tumor, nephrectomy 4 weeks later. Specimen: blood, collected from a patient whose treatment included radiotherapy and nephrectomy. These receptors came from a woman aged 55-75 years with renal cell carcinoma.

The rearrangement links TRBV28 to TRBJ1-5; D gene unclear. From germline, CDR1 is MDHEN and CDR2 SYDVKM. Trimming took 6 bases from V and 0 from J, leaving 15 bases between them. The CDR3 runs to 16 residues. The DNA of the CDR3 is TGTGCCAGCAGAAGCGCTTTGATAGCTAGCAATCAGCCCCAGCATTTT. Its protein product is CASRSALIASNQPQHF.

The chain joins TRBV5-1 to TRBJ2-1; 8 bases are shared with TRBD2. J was trimmed by 8 bases and V by 4 bases; bases with no gene match: 11. The CDR3 totals 15 residues. The germline gives CDR1 SGHRS, CDR2 YFSETQ. Written as DNA, the CDR3 is TGCGCCAGCAGCCCAAAAGGGACTAGTATCTATGAGCAGTTCTTC. This encodes CASSPKGTSIYEQFF.